This TCR beta chain was recorded in a study of vaccination and CD4 T cells after COVID-19. Study in general: In the convalescent cohort, there were six males and four females, two of them Hispanic. Post-vaccine sampling followed dose two by a median around 74 days (range 14 to 241). Samples from a few convalescent patients were taken at day 14 and days 161 to 241 post-vaccination.

Time point: late sampling 161 to 241 days after vaccination in a few convalescent patients. Positive SARS-CoV-2 PCR tests in convalescent patients dated from March to December 2020, pre-Alpha, Beta and Delta. A few counts support this clonotype. TCRdb fed the PCR reads into MiXCR, producing one record per CDR3 protein. The sample includes approximately 40,000 distinct CDR3 sequences, 35% to 45% of them seen just once. V shed 2 bases and J shed 7 bases, with 12 bases lying between them. The germline CDR1 and CDR2 sequences are SGHTA and FQGTGA. This CDR3 spans 13 amino acids. The sample in question was CD4+ T cells from blood, obtained about 7 months after SARS-CoV-2 vaccination. The chain employs TRBV7-3 and TRBJ2-7; a weak D match, TRBD1 (6 bases). This TCR derives from a human donor who had recovered from COVID-19. The DNA of the CDR3 is TGTGCCAGCAGCTTAGAAACAGGGCGGGAGCAGTACTTC. Its translation is CASSLETGREQYF.